This TCR beta chain originates from a study of OX40 agonist ivuxolimab in advanced cancers. Regarding the study as a whole: In a subset of nonresponders, normalized T-cell clonal expansion was also low.

Germline lookup yields CDR1 SGHVS and CDR2 FQNEAQ. V trimming: 3 bases; J trimming: 7 bases; junction bases outside the gene matches: 6. The CDR3 loop spans 16 amino acids. Only a few counts were recorded for this clone. Its antigen is as yet unknown. Assay used: immunoSEQ multiplex PCR; TCRdb lists only in-frame clones, some missing. The data contain more than 65,000 clones, 85% of them singletons. The sequence was obtained from an adult with an advanced solid tumor such as melanoma, head and neck, liver or kidney cancer. V is TRBV7-8 and J is TRBJ1-6, with TRBD1 identical over 10 bases. Sequenced material: CD4+ or CD8+ T cells sorted from blood, taken in a trial of the OX40 agonist ivuxolimab. The CDR3 here is CASSLGQGYRNSPLHF. The CDR3 DNA reads TGTGCCAGCAGCTTGGGACAGGGGTATCGAAATTCACCCCTCCACTTT.